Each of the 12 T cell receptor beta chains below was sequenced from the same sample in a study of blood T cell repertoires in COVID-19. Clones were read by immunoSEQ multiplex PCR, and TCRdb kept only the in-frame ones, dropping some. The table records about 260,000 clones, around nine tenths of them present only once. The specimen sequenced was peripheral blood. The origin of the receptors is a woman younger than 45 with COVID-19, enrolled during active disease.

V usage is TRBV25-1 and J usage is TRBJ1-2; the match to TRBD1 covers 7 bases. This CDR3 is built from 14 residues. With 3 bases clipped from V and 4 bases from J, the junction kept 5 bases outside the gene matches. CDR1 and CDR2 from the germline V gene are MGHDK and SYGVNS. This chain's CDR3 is CASSDAGGLYGYTF. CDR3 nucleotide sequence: TGTGCCAGCAGTGACGCAGGGGGGCTCTATGGCTACACCTTC.

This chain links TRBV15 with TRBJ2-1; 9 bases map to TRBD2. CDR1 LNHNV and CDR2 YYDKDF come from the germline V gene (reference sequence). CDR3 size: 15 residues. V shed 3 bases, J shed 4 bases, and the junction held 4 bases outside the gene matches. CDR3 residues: CATSRTSGAYNEQFF. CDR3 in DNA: TGTGCCACCAGCAGGACTAGCGGAGCATACAATGAGCAGTTCTTC. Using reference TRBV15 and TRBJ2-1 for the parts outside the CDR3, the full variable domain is DAMVIQNPRYQVTQFGKPVTLSCSQTLNHNVMYWYQQKSSQAPKLLFHYYDKDFNNEADTPDNFQSRRPNTSFCFLDIRSPGLGDTAMYLCATSRTSGAYNEQFFGPGTRLTVL.

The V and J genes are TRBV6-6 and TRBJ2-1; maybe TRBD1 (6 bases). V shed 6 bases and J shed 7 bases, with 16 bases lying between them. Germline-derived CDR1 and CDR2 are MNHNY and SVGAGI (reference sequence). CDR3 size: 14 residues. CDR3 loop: CASRPPGQANEQFF. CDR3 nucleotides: TGTGCCAGCAGACCTCCGGGACAAGCGAATGAGCAGTTCTTC.

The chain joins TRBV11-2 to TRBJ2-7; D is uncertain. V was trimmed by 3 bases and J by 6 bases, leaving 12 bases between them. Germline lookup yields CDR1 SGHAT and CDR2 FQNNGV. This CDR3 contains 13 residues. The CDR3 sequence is CASSLIGSGEQYF. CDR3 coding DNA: TGTGCCAGCAGCTTGATCGGGTCGGGCGAGCAGTACTTC.

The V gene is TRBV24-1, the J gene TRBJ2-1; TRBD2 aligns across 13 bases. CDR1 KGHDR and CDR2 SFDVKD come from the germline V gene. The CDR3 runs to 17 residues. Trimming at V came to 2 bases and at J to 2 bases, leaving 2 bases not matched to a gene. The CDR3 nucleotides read TGTGCCACCAGTGATTCCGGGACTAGCGGGGCCTACAATGAGCAGTTCTTC. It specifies CATSDSGTSGAYNEQFF.

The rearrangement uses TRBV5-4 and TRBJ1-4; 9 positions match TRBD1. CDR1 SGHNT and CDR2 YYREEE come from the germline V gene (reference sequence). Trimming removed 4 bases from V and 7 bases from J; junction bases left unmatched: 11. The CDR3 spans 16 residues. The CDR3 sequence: CASSTTPGTGREKLFF. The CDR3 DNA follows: TGTGCCAGCAGCACTACCCCCGGGACAGGGCGTGAAAAACTGTTTTTT.

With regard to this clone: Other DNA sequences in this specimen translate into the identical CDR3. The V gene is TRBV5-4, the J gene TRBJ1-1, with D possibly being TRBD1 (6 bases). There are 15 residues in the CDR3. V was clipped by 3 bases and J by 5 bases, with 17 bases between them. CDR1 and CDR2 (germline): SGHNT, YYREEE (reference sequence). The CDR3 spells CASSSTRGGRTEAFF. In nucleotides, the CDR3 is TGTGCCAGCAGCTCCACCCGCGGGGGGCGGACTGAAGCTTTCTTT.

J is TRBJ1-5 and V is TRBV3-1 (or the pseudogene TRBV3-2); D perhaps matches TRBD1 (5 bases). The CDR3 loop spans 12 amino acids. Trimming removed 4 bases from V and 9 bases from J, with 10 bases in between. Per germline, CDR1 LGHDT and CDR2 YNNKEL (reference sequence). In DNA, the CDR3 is TGTGCCAGCAGCCTTCGCGGGGGGCCCCAGCATTTT. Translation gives CASSLRGGPQHF.

CDR3 DNA sequence: TGTGCCAGCACCTATAGCGGATACACAGATACGCAGTATTTT. Amino acids: CASTYSGYTDTQYF. The V call is TRBV11-2, the J call TRBJ2-3; tentatively, D is TRBD2 (6 bases). Germline V lookup: CDR1 SGHAT, CDR2 FQNNGV. The germline V and J ends were trimmed by 7 bases and 2 bases, with 13 bases remaining between them. The CDR3 runs 14 residues.

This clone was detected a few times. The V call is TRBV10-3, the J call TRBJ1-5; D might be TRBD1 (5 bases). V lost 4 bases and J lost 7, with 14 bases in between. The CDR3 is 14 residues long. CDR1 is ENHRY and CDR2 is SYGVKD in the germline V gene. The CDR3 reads CAISGLQGGQPQHF. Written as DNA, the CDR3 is TGTGCCATCAGTGGCCTTCAGGGTGGACAGCCCCAGCATTTT.

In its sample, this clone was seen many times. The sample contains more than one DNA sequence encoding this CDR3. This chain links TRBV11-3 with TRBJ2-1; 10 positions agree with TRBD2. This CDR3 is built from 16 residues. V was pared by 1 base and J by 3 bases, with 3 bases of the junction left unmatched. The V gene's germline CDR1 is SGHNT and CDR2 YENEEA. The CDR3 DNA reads TGTGCCAGCAGCTTAGGAACTAGCGGGGTCTACAATGAGCAGTTCTTC. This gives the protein CASSLGTSGVYNEQFF.

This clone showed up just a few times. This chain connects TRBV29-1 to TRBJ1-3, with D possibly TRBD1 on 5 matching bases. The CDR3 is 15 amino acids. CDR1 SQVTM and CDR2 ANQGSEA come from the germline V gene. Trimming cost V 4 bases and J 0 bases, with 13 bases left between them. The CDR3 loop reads CSVGLGGISGNTIYF. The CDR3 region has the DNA TGCAGCGTTGGGTTGGGGGGAATCTCTGGAAACACCATATATTTT.